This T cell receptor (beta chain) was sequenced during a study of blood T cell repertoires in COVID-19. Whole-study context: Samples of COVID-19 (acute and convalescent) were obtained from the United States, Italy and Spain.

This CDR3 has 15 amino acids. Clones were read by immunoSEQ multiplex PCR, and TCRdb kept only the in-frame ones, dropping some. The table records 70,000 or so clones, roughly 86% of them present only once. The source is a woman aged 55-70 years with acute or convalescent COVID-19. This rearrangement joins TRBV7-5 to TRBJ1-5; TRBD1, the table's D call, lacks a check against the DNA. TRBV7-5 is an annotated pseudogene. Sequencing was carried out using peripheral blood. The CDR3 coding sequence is TGTGCCAGAAACGGACAGGGGGCGAAGGTTCAGCCCCAGCATTTT. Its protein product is CARNGQGAKVQPQHF.